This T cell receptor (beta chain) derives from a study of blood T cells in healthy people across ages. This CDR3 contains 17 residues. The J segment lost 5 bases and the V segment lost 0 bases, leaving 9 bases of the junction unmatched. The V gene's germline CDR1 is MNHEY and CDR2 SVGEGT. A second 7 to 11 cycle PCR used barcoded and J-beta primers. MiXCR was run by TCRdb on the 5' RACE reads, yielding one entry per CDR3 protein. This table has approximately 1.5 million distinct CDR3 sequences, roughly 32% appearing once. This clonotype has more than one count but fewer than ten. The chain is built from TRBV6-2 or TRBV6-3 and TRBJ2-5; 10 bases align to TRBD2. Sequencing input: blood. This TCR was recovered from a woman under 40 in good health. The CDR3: CASSYSGLAGEQETQYF. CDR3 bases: TGTGCCAGCAGTTACTCTGGGCTAGCGGGAGAACAGGAGACCCAGTACTTC.